This T cell receptor (beta chain) was sequenced in a study of blood T cell repertoires in COVID-19. Study context: Acute and convalescent COVID-19 specimens originated in the United States, Italy and Spain.

Germline CDR1 is SQVTM and CDR2 is ANQGSEA. The CDR3 spans 12 residues. The junction had 4 bases not matched to a gene; V was cut back by 0 bases and J by 11 bases. Authors' data handling: From reference gene primer amplification, estimates of nucleated cell counts were derived. TCRdb's table, derived via immunoSEQ multiplex PCR, lists solely in-frame clones and lacks some. The DNA was the basis for D and trimming; V, J and clone size are from that table. Among 130,000 to 150,000 clones listed, roughly 85% were seen once. The Seattle site enrolled patients during active infection and followed them longitudinally.

The chain carries TRBV29-1 and TRBJ1-1; 9 bases match TRBD1. The sequence came from a woman aged 60 to 75 with COVID-19, enrolled during active disease. What was sequenced was peripheral blood. CDR3 coding DNA: TGCAGCGTTGAAGAACAGGGGGCTGGGGCTTTCTTT. Its translation: CSVEEQGAGAFF.